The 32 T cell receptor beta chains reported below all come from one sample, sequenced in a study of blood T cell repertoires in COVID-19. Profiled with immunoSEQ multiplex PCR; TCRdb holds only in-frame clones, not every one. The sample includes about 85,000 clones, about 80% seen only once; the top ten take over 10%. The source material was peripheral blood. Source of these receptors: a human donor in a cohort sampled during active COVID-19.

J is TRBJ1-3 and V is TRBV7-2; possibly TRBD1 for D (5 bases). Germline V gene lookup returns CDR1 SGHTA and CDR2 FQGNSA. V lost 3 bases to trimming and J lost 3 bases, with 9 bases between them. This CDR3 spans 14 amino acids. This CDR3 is CASSLSQGGNTIYF. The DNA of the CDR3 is TGTGCCAGCAGCTTGAGCCAGGGTGGAAACACCATATATTTT. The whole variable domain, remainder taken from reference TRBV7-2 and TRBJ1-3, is GAGVSQSPSNKVTEKGKDVELRCDPISGHTALYWYRQSLGQGLEFLIYFQGNSAPDKSGLPSDRFSAERTGGSVSTLTIQRTQQEDSAVYLCASSLSQGGNTIYFGEGSWLTVV.

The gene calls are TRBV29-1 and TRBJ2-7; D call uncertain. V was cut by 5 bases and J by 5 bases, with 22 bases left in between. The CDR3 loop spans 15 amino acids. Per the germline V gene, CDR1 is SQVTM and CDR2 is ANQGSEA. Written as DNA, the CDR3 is TGCAGCGTTCGCCCACGGTTGCTTCCCGATAACGAGCAGTACTTC. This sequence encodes CSVRPRLLPDNEQYF.

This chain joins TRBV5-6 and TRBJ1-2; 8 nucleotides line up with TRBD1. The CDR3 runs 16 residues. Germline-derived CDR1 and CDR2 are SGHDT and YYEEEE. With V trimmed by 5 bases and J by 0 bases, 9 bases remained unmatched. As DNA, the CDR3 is TGTGCCAGCAGTTATCGGGACAGGCCTACTAACTATGGCTACACCTTC. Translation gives CASSYRDRPTNYGYTF.

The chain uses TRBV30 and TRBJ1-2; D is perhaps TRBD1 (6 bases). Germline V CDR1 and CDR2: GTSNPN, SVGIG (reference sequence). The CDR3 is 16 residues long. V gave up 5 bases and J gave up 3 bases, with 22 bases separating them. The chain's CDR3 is CAWGKITGRGDYGYTF. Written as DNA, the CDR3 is TGTGCCTGGGGTAAAATCACAGGGAGAGGTGACTATGGCTACACCTTC.

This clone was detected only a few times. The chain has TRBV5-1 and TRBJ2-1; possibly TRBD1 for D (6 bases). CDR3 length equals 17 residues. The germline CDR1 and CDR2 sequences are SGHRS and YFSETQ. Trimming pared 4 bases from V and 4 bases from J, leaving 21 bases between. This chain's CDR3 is CASSGSGVPLGYNEQFF. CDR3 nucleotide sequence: TGCGCCAGCAGCGGATCAGGGGTACCCTTAGGGTACAATGAGCAGTTCTTC.

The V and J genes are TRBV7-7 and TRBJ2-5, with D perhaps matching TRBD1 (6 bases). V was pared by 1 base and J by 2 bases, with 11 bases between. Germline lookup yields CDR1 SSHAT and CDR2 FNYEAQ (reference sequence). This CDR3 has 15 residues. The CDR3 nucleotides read TGTGCCAGCAGCTTAGTATTCGGACAGCAAGAGACCCAGTACTTC. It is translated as CASSLVFGQQETQYF.

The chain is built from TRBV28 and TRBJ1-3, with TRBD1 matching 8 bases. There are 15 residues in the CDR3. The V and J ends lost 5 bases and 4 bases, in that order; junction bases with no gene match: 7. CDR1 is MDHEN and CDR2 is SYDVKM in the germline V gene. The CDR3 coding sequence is TGTGCCAGCAGTGGGATACAGGGGGAAGGAAACACCATATATTTT. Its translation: CASSGIQGEGNTIYF.

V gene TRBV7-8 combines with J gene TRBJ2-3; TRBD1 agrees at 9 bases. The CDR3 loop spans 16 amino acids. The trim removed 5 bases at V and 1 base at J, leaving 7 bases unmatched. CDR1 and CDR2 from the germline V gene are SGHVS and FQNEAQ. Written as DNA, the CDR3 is TGTGCCAGCAGCCACCGGACAGGGGAAGGCACAGATACGCAGTATTTT. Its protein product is CASSHRTGEGTDTQYF.

The CDR3 loop is CASSVGAGYEQYF. The CDR3 bases are TGTGCCAGCAGCGTAGGAGCAGGGTACGAGCAGTACTTC. The chain employs TRBV9 and TRBJ2-7, with D tentatively TRBD1 (5 bases). The CDR3 spans 13 residues. Germline lookup yields CDR1 SGDLS and CDR2 YYNGEE. V was cut by 0 bases and J by 4 bases, with 8 bases left in between.

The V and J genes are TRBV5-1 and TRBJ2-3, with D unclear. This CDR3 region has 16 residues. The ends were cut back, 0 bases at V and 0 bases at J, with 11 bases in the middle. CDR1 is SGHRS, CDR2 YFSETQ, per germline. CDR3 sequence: CASSLGARLSTDTQYF. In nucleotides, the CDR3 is TGCGCCAGCAGCTTGGGAGCCAGGCTTAGCACAGATACGCAGTATTTT.

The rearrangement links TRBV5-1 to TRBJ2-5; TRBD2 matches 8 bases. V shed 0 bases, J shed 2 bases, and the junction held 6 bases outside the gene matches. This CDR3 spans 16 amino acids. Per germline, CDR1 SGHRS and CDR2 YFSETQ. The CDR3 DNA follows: TGCGCCAGCAGCTTGGCCGGGGGGGGGATGCAAGAGACCCAGTACTTC. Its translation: CASSLAGGGMQETQYF.

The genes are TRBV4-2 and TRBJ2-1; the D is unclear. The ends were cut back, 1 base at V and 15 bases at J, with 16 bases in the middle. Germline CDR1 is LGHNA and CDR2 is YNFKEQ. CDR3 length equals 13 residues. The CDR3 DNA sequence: TGTGCCAGCAGCCAAGTTTTCACCCTTTGGCCGTTCTTC. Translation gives CASSQVFTLWPFF.

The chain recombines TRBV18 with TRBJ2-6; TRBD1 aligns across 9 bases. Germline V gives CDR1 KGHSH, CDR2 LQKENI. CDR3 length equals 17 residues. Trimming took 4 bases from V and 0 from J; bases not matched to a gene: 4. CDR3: CASSLGQGPSGANVLTF. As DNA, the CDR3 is TGTGCCAGCTCACTGGGACAGGGACCCTCTGGGGCCAACGTCCTGACTTTC.

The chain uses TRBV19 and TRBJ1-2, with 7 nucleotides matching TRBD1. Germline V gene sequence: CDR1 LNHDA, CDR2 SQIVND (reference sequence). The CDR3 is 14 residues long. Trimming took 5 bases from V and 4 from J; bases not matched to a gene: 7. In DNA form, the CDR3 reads TGTGCCAGTAGTCTGAGGGGACAGACCTATGGCTACACCTTC. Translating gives CASSLRGQTYGYTF.

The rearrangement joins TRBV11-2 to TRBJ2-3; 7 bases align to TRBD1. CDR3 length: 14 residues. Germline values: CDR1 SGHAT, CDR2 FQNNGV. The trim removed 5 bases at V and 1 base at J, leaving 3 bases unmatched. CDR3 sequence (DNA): TGTGCCAGCAGCCGAGACAGGGGCACAGATACGCAGTATTTT. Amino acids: CASSRDRGTDTQYF.

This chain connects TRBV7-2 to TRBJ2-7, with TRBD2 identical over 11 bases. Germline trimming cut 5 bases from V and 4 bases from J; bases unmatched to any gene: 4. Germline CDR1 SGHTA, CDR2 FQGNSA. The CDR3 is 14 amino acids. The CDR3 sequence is CASSSSGGAYEQYF. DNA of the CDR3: TGTGCCAGCAGCAGTAGCGGGGGGGCGTACGAGCAGTACTTC.

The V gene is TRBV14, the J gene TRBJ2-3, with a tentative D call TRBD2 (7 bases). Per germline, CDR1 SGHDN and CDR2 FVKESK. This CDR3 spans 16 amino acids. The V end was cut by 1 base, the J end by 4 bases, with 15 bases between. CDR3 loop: CASSQGGGHSSDTQYF. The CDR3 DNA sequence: TGTGCCAGCAGCCAAGGGGGGGGGCACTCCTCAGATACGCAGTATTTT.

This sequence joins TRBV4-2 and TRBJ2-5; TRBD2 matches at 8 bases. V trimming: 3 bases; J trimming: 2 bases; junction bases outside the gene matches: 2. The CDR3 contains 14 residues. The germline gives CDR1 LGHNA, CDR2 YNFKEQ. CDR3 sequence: CASSHSGVQETQYF. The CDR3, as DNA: TGTGCCAGCAGCCATAGCGGGGTACAAGAGACCCAGTACTTC.

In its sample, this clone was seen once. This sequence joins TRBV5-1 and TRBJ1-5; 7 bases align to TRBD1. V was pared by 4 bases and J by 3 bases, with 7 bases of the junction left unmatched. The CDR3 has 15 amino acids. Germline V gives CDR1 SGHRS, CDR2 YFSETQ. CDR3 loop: CASSAGTANNQPQHF. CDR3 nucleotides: TGCGCCAGCAGCGCAGGGACAGCAAACAATCAGCCCCAGCATTTT.

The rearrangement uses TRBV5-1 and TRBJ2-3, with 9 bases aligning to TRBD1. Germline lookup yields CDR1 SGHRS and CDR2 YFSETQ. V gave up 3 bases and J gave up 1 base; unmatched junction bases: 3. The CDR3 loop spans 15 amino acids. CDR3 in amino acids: CASSWDRDGTDTQYF. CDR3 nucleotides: TGCGCCAGCAGCTGGGACAGGGACGGCACAGATACGCAGTATTTT.

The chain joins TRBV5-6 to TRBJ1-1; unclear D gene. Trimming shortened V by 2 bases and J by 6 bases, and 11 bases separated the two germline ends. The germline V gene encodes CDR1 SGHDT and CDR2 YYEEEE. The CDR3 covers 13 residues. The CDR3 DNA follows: TGTGCCAGCAGCTTTGCTCAGGAGGCTGAAGCTTTCTTT. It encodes CASSFAQEAEAFF.

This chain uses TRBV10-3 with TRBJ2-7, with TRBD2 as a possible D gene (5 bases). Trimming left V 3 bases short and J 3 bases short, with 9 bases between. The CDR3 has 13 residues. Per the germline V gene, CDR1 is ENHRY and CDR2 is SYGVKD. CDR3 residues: CAISERTHYEQYF. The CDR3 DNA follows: TGTGCCATCAGTGAAAGGACTCACTACGAGCAGTACTTC.

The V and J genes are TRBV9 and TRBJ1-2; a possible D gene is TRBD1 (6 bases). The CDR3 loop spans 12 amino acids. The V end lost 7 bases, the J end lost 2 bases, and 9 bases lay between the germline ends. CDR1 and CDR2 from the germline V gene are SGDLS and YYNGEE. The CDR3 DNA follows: TGTGCCAGCTACGGACAGAACTATGGCTACACCTTC. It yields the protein CASYGQNYGYTF.

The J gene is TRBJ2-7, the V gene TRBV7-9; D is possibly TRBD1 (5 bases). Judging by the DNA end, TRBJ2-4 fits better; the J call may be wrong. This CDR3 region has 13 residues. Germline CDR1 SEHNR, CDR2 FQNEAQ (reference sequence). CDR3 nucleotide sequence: TGTGCCAGCAGCTTAGGGACACGGGACATTCAGTACTTC. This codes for CASSLGTRDIQYF.

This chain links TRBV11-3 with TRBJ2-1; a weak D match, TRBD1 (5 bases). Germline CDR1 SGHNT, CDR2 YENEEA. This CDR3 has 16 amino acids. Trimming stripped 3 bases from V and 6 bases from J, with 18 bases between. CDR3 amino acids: CASSFGRVVGPNEQFF. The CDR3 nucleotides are TGTGCCAGCAGCTTTGGCAGGGTGGTAGGACCCAATGAGCAGTTCTTC. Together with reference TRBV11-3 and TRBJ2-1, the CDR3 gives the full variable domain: EAGVVQSPRYKIIEKKQPVAFWCNPISGHNTLYWYLQNLGQGPELLIRYENEEAVDDSQLPKDRFSAERLKGVDSTLKIQPAELGDSAVYLCASSFGRVVGPNEQFFGPGTRLTVL.

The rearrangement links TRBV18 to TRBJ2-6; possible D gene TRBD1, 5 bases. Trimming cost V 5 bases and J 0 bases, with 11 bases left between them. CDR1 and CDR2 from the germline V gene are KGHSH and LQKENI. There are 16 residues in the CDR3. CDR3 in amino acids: CASSSGADSGANVLTF. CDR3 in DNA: TGTGCCAGCTCAAGTGGGGCCGACTCTGGGGCCAACGTCCTGACTTTC.

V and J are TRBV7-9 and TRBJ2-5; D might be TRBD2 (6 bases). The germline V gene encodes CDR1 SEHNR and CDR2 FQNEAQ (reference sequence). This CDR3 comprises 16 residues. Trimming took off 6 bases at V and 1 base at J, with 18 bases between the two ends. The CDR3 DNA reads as TGTGCCAGCAGTATCTCGGGGGTGGAGGGCCAAGAGACCCAGTACTTC. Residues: CASSISGVEGQETQYF.

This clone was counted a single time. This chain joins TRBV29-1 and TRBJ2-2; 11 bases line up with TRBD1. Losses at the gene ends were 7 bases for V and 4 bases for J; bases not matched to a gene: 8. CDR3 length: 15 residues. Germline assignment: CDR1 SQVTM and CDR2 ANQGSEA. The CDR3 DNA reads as TGCAGCGCTTCCCCCGGGACAGGGGGCACCGGGGAGCTGTTTTTT. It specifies CSASPGTGGTGELFF.

The CDR3 loop is CASSPLAGGSNEQFF. The CDR3, as DNA: TGTGCCAGCAGCCCGCTGGCGGGGGGGTCAAATGAGCAGTTCTTC. The chain has TRBV11-3 and TRBJ2-1; TRBD2 matches 9 bases. The CDR3 sequence is 15 residues long. Germline assignment: CDR1 SGHNT and CDR2 YENEEA. The J segment lost 7 bases and the V segment lost 5 bases, leaving 9 bases of the junction unmatched.

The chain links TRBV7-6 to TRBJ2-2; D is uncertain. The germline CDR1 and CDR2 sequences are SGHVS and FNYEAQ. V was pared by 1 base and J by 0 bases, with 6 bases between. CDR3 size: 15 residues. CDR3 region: CASSLGGSNTGELFF. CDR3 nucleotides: TGTGCCAGCAGCTTAGGAGGCTCGAACACCGGGGAGCTGTTTTTT.

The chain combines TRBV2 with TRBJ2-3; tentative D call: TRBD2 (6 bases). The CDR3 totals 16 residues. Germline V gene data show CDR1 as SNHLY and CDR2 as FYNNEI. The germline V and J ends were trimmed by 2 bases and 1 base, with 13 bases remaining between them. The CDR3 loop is CASSELLGGGTDTQYF. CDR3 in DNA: TGTGCCAGCAGTGAACTTCTGGGAGGAGGCACAGATACGCAGTATTTT.

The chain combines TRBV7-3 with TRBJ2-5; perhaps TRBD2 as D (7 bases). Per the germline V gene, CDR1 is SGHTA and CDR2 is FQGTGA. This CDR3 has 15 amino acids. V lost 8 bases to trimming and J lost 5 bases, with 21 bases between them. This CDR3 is CASQPTGGAAETQYF. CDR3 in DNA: TGTGCCAGCCAACCCACGGGGGGCGCAGCCGAGACCCAGTACTTC.